This T cell receptor beta chain was recorded in a study of human T cells and chemical hapten exposure. Across the whole study: The patch tests put 0.01% DPC on the skin of the upper back and were read 6 days later.

The CDR3 loop spans 15 amino acids. Trimming removed 2 bases from V and 8 bases from J, with 16 bases in between. Germline CDR1 and CDR2: KGHSH and LQKENI. This sample's time point: pre-sensitization, week 0. Sample treatment: therapeutic diphenylcyclopropenone sensitization with weekly scalp DPC. Via MiXCR, TCRdb re-called the RACE reads, giving one row per CDR3 protein. The sample includes 190,000 or so distinct CDR3 sequences, nearly 30% of them seen just once. The receptor's source is a woman aged 30 to 39 with alopecia areata. Some clones in this sample may be carry-over from other donors' samples. The chain combines TRBV18 with TRBJ2-1; weak D call: TRBD1 (5 bases). The sequenced sample was whole blood, obtained in connection with sensitization to the hapten diphenylcyclopropenone (DPC). The CDR3 bases are TGTGCCAGCTCACCAGCCGCAGGGCGAAGGGATGAGCAGTTCTTC. Its protein is CASSPAAGRRDEQFF.